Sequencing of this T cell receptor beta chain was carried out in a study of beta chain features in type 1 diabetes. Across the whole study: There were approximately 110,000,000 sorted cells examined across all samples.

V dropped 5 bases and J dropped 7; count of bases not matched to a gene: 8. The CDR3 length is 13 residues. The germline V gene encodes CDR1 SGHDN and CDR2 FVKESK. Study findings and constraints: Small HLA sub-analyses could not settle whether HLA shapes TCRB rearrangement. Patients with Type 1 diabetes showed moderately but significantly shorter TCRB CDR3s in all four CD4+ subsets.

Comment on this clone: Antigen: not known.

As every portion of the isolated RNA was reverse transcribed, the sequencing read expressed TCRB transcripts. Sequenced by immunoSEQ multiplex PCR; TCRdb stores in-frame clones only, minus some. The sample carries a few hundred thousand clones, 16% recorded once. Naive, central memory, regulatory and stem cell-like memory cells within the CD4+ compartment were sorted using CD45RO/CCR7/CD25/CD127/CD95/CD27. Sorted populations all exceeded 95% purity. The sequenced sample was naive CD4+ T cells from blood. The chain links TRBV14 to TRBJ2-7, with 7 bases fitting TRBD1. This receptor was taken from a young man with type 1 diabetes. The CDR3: CASSSWTGWEQYF. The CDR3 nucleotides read TGTGCCAGCAGCTCCTGGACAGGTTGGGAGCAGTACTTC.